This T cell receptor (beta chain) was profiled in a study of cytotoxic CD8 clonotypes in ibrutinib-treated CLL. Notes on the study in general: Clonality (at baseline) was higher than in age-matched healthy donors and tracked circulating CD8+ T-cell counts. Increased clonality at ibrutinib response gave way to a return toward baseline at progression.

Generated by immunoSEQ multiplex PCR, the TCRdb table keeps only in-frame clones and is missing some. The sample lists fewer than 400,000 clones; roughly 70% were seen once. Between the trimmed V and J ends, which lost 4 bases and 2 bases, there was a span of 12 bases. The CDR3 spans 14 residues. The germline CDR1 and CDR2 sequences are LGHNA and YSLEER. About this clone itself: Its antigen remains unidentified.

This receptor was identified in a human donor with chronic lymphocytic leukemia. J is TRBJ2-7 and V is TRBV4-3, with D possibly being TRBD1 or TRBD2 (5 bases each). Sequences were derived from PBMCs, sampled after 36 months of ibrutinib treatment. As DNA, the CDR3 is TGCGCCAGCAGCCCCCGGGACGGCACCTACGAGCAGTACTTC. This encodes CASSPRDGTYEQYF.